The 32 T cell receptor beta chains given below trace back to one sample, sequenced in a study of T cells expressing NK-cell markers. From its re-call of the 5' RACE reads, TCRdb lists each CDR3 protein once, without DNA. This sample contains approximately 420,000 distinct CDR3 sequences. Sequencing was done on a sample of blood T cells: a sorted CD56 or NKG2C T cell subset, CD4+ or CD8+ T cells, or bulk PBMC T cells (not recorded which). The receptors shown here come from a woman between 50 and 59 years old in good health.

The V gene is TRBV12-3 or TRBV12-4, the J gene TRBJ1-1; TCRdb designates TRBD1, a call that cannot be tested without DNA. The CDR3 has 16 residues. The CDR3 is CASSTWTGPLNTEAFF.

This chain's CDR3 is CASSTDRYEQYF. The chain recombines TRBV6-2 or TRBV6-3 with TRBJ2-7. Germline V gene data show CDR1 as MNHEY and CDR2 as SVGEGT. The CDR3 runs 12 residues.

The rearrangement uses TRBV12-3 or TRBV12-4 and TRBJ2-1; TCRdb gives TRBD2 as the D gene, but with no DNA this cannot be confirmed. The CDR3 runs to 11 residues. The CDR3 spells CASSLGAGQFF.

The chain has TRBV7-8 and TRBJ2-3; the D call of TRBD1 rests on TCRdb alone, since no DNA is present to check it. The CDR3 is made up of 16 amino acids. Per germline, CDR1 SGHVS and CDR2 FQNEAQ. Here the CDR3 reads CASSGTGTGVLDTQYF.

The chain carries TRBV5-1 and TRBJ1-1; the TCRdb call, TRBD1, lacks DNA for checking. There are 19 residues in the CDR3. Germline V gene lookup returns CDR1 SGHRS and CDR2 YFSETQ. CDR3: CASSRQPAGTGGLITEAFF.

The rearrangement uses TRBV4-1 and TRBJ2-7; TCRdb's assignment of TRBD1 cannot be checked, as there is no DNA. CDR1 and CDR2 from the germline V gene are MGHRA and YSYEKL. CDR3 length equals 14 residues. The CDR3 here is CASSQEGGNYEQYF.

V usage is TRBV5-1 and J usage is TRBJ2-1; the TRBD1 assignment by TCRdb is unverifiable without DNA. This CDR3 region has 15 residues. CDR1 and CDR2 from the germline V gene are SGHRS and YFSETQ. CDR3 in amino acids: CASSLWGTGYNEQFF.

This CDR3 is CASSVSSRGNTDTQYF. The chain employs TRBV9 and TRBJ2-3; the D gene TCRdb calls, TRBD2, cannot be checked with no DNA. Germline assignment: CDR1 SGDLS and CDR2 YYNGEE. The CDR3 runs 16 residues. Based on the CDR3 plus reference TRBV9 and TRBJ2-3, the full variable domain is DSGVTQTPKHLITATGQRVTLRCSPRSGDLSVYWYQQSLDQGLQFLIQYYNGEERAKGNILERFSAQQFPDLHSELNLSSLELGDSALYFCASSVSSRGNTDTQYFGPGTRLTVL.

The chain's CDR3 is CASSWIQGIQETQYF. V usage is TRBV5-1 and J usage is TRBJ2-5; TCRdb gives TRBD1 as the D gene, but with no DNA this cannot be confirmed. CDR3 size: 15 residues. Germline V gene data show CDR1 as SGHRS and CDR2 as YFSETQ.

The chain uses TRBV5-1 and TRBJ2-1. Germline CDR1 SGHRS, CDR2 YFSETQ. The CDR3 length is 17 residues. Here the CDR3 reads CASSLDSRTGLFNEQFF.

The CDR3 reads CASSTSVVTEAFF. This chain joins TRBV28 and TRBJ1-1. The germline V gene has CDR1 MDHEN and CDR2 SYDVKM. The CDR3 has 13 amino acids.

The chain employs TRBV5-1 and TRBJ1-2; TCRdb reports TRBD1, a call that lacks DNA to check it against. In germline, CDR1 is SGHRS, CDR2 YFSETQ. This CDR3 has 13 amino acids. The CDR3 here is CASNREGGVGYTF.

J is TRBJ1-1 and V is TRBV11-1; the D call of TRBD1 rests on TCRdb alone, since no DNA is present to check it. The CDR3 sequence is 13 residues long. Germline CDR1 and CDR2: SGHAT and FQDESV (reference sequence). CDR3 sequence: CASSLARGGGPFF.

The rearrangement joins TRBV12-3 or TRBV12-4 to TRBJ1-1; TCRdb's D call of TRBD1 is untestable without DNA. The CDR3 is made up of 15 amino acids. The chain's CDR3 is CASSPGDRGVTEAFF.

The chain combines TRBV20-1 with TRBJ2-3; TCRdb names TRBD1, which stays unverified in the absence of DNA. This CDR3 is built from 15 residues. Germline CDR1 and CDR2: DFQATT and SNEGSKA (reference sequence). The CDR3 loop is CSARGMTLSTDTQYF.

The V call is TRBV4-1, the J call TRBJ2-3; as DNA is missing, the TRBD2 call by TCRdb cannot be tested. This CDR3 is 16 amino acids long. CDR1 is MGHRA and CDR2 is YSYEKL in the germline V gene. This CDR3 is CASSQAAGGNTDTQYF.

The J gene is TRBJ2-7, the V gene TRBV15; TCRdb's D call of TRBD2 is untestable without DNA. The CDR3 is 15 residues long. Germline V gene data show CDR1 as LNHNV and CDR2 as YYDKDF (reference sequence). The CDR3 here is CATSSWRDSPYEQYF.

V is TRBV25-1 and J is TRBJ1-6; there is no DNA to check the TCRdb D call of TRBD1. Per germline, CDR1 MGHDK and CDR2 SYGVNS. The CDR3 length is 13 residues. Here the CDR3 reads CASSEVGLSPLHF.

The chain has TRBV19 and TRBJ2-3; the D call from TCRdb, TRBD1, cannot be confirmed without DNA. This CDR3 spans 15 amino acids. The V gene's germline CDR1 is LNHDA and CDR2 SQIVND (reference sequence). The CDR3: CASRAGQGYTDTQYF. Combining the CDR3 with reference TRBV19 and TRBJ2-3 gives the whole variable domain DGGITQSPKYLFRKEGQNVTLSCEQNLNHDAMYWYRQDPGQGLRLIYYSQIVNDFQKGDIAEGYSVSREKKESFPLTVTSAQKNPTAFYLCASRAGQGYTDTQYFGPGTRLTVL.

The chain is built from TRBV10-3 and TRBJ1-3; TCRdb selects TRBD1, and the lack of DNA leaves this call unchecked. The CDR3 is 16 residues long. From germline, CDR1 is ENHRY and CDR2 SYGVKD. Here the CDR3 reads CAISTGTGKSGNTIYF.

The CDR3 here is CASSWGGEQFF. The chain joins TRBV12-3 or TRBV12-4 to TRBJ2-1; TCRdb picks TRBD2, but there is no DNA to check that call. The CDR3 runs to 11 residues.

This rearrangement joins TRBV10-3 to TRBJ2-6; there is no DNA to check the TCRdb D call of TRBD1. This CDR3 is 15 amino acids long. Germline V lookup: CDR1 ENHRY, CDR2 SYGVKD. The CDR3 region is CATETGHSGANVLTF.

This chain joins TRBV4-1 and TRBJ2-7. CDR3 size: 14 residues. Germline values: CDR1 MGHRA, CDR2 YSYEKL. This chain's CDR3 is CASSLLGLPYEQYF.

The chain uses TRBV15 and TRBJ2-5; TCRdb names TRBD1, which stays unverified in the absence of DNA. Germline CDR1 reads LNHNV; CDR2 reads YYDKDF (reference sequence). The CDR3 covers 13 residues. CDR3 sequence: CATARAPEETQYF.

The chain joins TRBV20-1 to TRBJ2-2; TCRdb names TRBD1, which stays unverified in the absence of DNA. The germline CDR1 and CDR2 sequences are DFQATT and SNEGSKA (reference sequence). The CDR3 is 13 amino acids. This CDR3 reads CSGTRENTGELFF.

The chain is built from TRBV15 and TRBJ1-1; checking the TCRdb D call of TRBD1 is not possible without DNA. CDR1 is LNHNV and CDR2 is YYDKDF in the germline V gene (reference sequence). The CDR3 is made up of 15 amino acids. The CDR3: CATSRPGQRWFEAFF.

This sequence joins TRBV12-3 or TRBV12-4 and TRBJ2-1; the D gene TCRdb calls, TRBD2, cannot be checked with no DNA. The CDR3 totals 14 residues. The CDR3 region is CASSFSGRGGEQFF.

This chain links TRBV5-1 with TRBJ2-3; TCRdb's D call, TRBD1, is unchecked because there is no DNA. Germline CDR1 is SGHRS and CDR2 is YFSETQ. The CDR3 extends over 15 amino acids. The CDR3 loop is CASSPGQGVTDTQYF.

This CDR3 reads CASSITGLSYGYTF. The chain has TRBV9 and TRBJ1-2; the D call of TRBD1 rests on TCRdb alone, since no DNA is present to check it. Germline CDR1 SGDLS, CDR2 YYNGEE. CDR3 length: 14 residues. Variable domain in full (rest from reference TRBV9 and TRBJ1-2): DSGVTQTPKHLITATGQRVTLRCSPRSGDLSVYWYQQSLDQGLQFLIQYYNGEERAKGNILERFSAQQFPDLHSELNLSSLELGDSALYFCASSITGLSYGYTFGSGTRLTVV.

CDR3 sequence reads: CASRRPWAYEQYF. The chain is built from TRBV27 and TRBJ2-7; as DNA is missing, the TRBD1 call by TCRdb cannot be tested. Germline CDR1 reads MNHEY; CDR2 reads SMNVEV (reference sequence). The CDR3 is made up of 13 amino acids.

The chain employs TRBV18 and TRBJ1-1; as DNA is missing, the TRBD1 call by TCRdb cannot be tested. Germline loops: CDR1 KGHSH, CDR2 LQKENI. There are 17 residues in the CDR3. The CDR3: CASNRDNFPPGNTEAFF.

The CDR3 region is CASSAQPGQGAGNIQYF. The chain couples TRBV11-3 to TRBJ2-4; TCRdb outputs TRBD1, but without DNA this stays unchecked. The CDR3 totals 17 residues. Germline CDR1 reads SGHNT; CDR2 reads YENEEA.